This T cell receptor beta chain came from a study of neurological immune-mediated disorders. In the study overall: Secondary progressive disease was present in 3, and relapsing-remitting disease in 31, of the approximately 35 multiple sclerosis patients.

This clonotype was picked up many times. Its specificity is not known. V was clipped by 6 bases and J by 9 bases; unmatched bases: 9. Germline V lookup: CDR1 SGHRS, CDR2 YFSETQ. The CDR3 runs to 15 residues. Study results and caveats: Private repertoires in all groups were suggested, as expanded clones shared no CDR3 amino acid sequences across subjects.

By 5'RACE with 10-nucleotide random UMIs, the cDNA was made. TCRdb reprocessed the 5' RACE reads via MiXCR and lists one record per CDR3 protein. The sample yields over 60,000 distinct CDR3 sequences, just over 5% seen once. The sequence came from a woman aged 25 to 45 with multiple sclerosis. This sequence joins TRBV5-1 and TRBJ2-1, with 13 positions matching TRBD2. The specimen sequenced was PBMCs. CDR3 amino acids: CASTQTSGGATEQFF. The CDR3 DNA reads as TGCGCCAGCACCCAAACTAGCGGGGGGGCCACTGAGCAGTTCTTC.